The T cell receptor (beta chain) described here comes from a study of memory CD4+ T cells and cytomegalovirus serostatus (dated by TCRdb to the late 2010s). Regarding the research as a whole: A total of some 35 healthy Belgian adults, of whom 9 were CMV seropositive and 24 were CMV seronegative, were included in the cohort. CD4+ memory TCRbeta repertoires of a Belgian cohort with known cytomegalovirus serostatus were sequenced in order to replicate a published TCR-based CMV serostatus classifier.

The CDR3 starts with the cysteine, ends with the phenylalanine, and has 12 residues. Only the CDR3 region is kept as DNA, spanning 36 bases read in frame from base 1. Relative to germline, V is 5 bases shorter and J is 4 bases shorter, with 10 bases between their ends. Via the germline V gene, CDR1 is SGHRS and CDR2 YFSETQ. The Quick-DNA Microprep Kit was used to extract genomic DNA from the sorted cells. TCRbeta DNA was amplified with the immunoSEQ hsTCRbeta kit following the manufacturer's protocol. TCRbeta libraries were sequenced on an Illumina MiSeq instrument. Per the original workflow: Once out-of-frame sequences had been removed, fewer than 2.5 million distinct TCRbeta sequences were left, which works out to an average of about 67,000 per individual. Two values were used to score each individual: the count of 150 to 200 previously reported CMV-associated TCRbeta sequences and the total count of productive distinct TCRbeta sequences. A beta-binomial model was reimplemented in Python, and scikit-learn random forests with default parameters were trained on US cohort data. Classifier performance on the Belgian cohort was reported as the median AUC with percentile confidence intervals calculated over 10,000 bootstrap iterations. TCRdb obtained this table from immuneACCESS and retained in-frame rearrangements with V and J assigned. These tables miss some clones; where compared with another copy, unresolved V genes account for less than half of the shortfall, and the remainder is unexplained. That table is the source of V, J and clone size, and D and trimming were worked out from the DNA. Recorded for this sample are 40,000 to 55,000 clones; 80% of them occurred a single time. The biggest ten clones account for under 1.5% of the sample.

Single viable CD3+CD4+CD8-CD45RO+ cells were sorted as memory CD4+ T cells on a FACSAria II. To determine CMV serostatus, a Roche Elecsys assay was used that detects serum IgG against CMV pp150, pp28, p38 and p52. Once the samples were thawed, total CD4+ T cells were enriched through positive selection using CD4 magnetic microbeads. The samples came from a different study that was designed specifically to examine the CD4+ T cell memory repertoire. Peripheral blood mononuclear cells were isolated and cryopreserved according to standard operating procedures, and serum was stored at -80 degrees C. CD3-PerCP (BW264/56), CD4-APC (RPA-T4), CD45RO-PE (UCHT1) and CD8-Pacific Orange (3B5) antibodies were used for staining, and non-viable cells were excluded with Sytox blue. Broader findings and caveats from the paper: Results were interpreted as suggesting that the CMV-associated TCR signature is largely present in the CD4+ memory repertoire. Among the 150 to 200 previously reported CMV-associated TCRbeta sequences, over 65 showed up in the CD4+ memory repertoires, with each one found in between one and five individuals. For CMV serostatus prediction, a median bootstrapped AUC of approximately 0.95 was reached with the original framework, and a median bootstrapped AUC of around 0.9 was reached with a US-trained random forest. The original-framework classifier achieved a median bootstrapped AUC of almost 0.97 with a 95% CI of 0.76-1.00 on the Belgian cohort. Unlike the original study, which covered naive and memory CD4+ and CD8+ populations, the Belgian study sequenced only CD4+CD45RO+ memory cells.

About this clone itself: There is no known antigen for this receptor. Base qualities are not recorded, but no much larger clone differs from it by a single base.

The TCR comes from an adult in good health and CMV-seropositive. Specimen: memory CD4+ T cells from blood. The chain was built from TRBV5-1 and TRBJ2-7, with a tentative D gene TRBD2 over 5 matching bases. For the CDR3, the sequence is CASRDGGYEQYF. The DNA sequence reads TGCGCCAGCAGAGACGGAGGATACGAGCAGTACTTC.